These 20 T cell receptor beta chains share one sample of origin, sequenced in a study of T cell clonality in common variable immunodeficiency. The table came from immunoSEQ multiplex PCR; TCRdb's copy has only in-frame clones and leaves some out. The data show under 50,000 clones, with none appearing a single time. Material: peripheral blood mononuclear cells. The receptors come from a person between 18 and 69 years old in good health.

This clone was detected many times. The read ends 3 residues early relative to the CDR3; the germline J gene fills the gap. The rearrangement uses TRBV11-3 and TRBJ2-1, with D perhaps TRBD2 (7 bases). The germline V gene encodes CDR1 SGHNT and CDR2 YENEEA. The CDR3 totals 15 residues. Trimming took 1 base from V and 8 from J, leaving 15 bases between them. CDR3 sequence: CASSLVGAGAHEQFF. CDR3 DNA, as far as it was read: TGTGCCAGCAGCTTAGTGGGGGCGGGAGCACATGAG.

This clone was seen repeatedly, ten times or more. Sequencing ends 3 residues short of the CDR3 end; the germline J gene provides the rest. The V and J genes are TRBV10-3 and TRBJ1-1; TRBD1 might be the D (5 bases). The V and J ends lost 8 bases and 2 bases respectively, with 15 bases between them. From germline, CDR1 is ENHRY and CDR2 SYGVKD. This CDR3 is built from 14 residues. Partial CDR3 DNA: TGTGCCATCCATCGGGGGGTAGAAAACACTGAA. It encodes CAIHRGVENTE. The whole CDR3 protein reads CAIHRGVENTEAFF.

The sample holds many counts of this clone. One junction end disagrees with the germline gene, perhaps due to a read error. The observed sequence ends 3 residues before the CDR3 terminus, with the missing tail filled in from the germline J gene. The gene calls are TRBV4-2 and TRBJ1-2; 9 bases match TRBD1. Germline V lookup: CDR1 LGHNA, CDR2 YNFKEQ. The CDR3 totals 16 residues. The CDR3 sequence: CASSQDWRGTGSGYTF. The CDR3 DNA, read in part, is TGCGCCAGCAGCCAAGATTGGAGGGGGACAGGGAGTGGC.

This clone occurred many times. The CDR3 is cut off 3 residues early in the read; its end comes from the germline J gene. The V and J genes are TRBV5-1 and TRBJ1-1; 10 nucleotides match TRBD1. This CDR3 has 12 amino acids. Per the germline V gene, CDR1 is SGHRS and CDR2 is YFSETQ. The covered CDR3 bases are TGCGCCAGCAGCTGGGGACAGGGGGAA. It yields the protein CASSWGQGE. The complete CDR3 protein is CASSWGQGEAFF.

This clone has at least ten counts. The CDR3 is CSAIRDTPYEQYF. Incomplete CDR3 DNA: TGCAGTGCTATCCGGGACACCCCCTACGAG. This chain joins TRBV20-1 and TRBJ2-7; D perhaps matches TRBD1 (6 bases). The CDR3 is cut off 3 residues early in the read; its end comes from the germline J gene. The V gene lost 4 bases and the J gene lost 2 bases, with 12 bases spanning the gap. Germline CDR1 and CDR2: DFQATT and SNEGSKA (reference sequence). The CDR3 runs 13 residues.

This clone was observed at least ten times. The read terminates 3 residues before the CDR3 end, so the remaining end is supplied by the germline J gene. The J gene is TRBJ2-5, the V gene TRBV19, with D possibly matching TRBD1 (5 bases). V was trimmed by 5 bases and J by 2 bases, leaving 9 bases between them. The CDR3 covers 13 residues. The germline CDR1 and CDR2 sequences are LNHDA and SQIVND (reference sequence). CDR3 bases read: TGTGCCAGTAGTCAAGGGGATCAAGAGACC. Protein sequence: CASSQGDQET. The whole CDR3 protein reads CASSQGDQETQYF. The full variable domain, in which reference TRBV19 and TRBJ2-5 provide the parts outside the CDR3, is DGGITQSPKYLFRKEGQNVTLSCEQNLNHDAMYWYRQDPGQGLRLIYYSQIVNDFQKGDIAEGYSVSREKKESFPLTVTSAQKNPTAFYLCASSQGDQETQYFGPGTRLLVL.

This clone was seen at least ten times. The CDR3 end lies 3 residues beyond the end of the read and is filled in from the germline J gene. J is TRBJ1-2 and V is TRBV5-1; D remains ambiguous. The CDR3 extends over 16 amino acids. The germline V gene has CDR1 SGHRS and CDR2 YFSETQ. CDR3 in amino acids: CASSLNGRTSTDTYTF. The DNA read from the CDR3 is TGCGCCAGCAGCTTGAATGGTAGAACTAGCACAGATACC.

The DNA read from the CDR3 is TGTGCCAGCAGCTTAGATGGCGGGGAC. Translated, it gives CASSLDGGD. The entire CDR3 is CASSLDGGDYTF. The chain has TRBV7-9 and TRBJ1-2, with D unresolved. The read halts 3 residues ahead of the CDR3 end, with the missing end drawn from the germline J gene. The CDR3 extends over 12 amino acids. The germline gives CDR1 SEHNR, CDR2 FQNEAQ (reference sequence).

The table lists this clone with many counts. The read ends 3 residues shy of where the CDR3 ends; the end is completed using the germline J gene. The rearrangement uses TRBV20-1 and TRBJ2-7; 13 nucleotides match TRBD2. This CDR3 contains 16 residues. Germline V gene sequence: CDR1 DFQATT, CDR2 SNEGSKA (reference sequence). V was pared by 5 bases and J by 0 bases, with 7 bases of the junction left unmatched. CDR3 DNA (partial): TGCAGTGCTTCCGGGACTAGCGGGGAGAGCTCCTACGAG. Translating it yields CSASGTSGESSYE. From start to end, the CDR3 is CSASGTSGESSYEQYF.

This clone was recorded many times. The sequenced fragment ends 3 residues before the CDR3 boundary, so the rest is inferred from the germline J gene. The V gene is TRBV10-3, the J gene TRBJ2-6; tentatively, D is TRBD2 (7 bases). The germline CDR1 and CDR2 sequences are ENHRY and SYGVKD. The CDR3 loop spans 18 amino acids. V lost 4 bases and J lost 1, with 17 bases in between. CDR3 protein: CAISGGGRESSGANVLTF. The DNA read from the CDR3 is TGTGCCATCAGTGGGGGGGGCAGGGAAAGTTCTGGGGCCAACGTC.

In this sample, this clone turned up many times. The CDR3 extends 3 residues past the end of the read, so its final part is completed from the germline J gene. The gene calls are TRBV6-1 and TRBJ2-2, with D unresolved. Between the trimmed V and J ends, which lost 4 bases and 1 base, there was a span of 7 bases. There are 14 residues in the CDR3. CDR1 and CDR2 from the germline V gene are MNHNS and SASEGT. CDR3 loop: CASSAPGNTGELFF. Partial CDR3 DNA: TGTGCCAGCAGTGCGCCAGGGAACACCGGGGAG.

This clone has ten or more counts. The read ends 3 residues early relative to the CDR3; the germline J gene fills the gap. V is TRBV4-2 and J is TRBJ1-4, with D uncertain. The CDR3 contains 16 residues. The V end lost 0 bases, the J end lost 4 bases, and 12 bases lay between the germline ends. The germline V gene encodes CDR1 LGHNA and CDR2 YNFKEQ. The sequenced part of the CDR3 DNA is TGTGCCAGCAGCCAAGAACATAGGGCGGGTAATGAAAAA. The encoded protein is CASSQEHRAGNEK. The entire CDR3 protein is CASSQEHRAGNEKLFF.

This clone was picked up many times. The CDR3 end is not reached by the read, which stops 3 residues before it; the germline J gene fills it in. The V and J genes are TRBV6-2 or TRBV6-3 and TRBJ1-1; no firm D call. Germline V CDR1 and CDR2: MNHEY, SVGEGT. The CDR3 is 15 amino acids. The CDR3 DNA, read in part, is TGTGCCAGCAGCCGTCTTTCCAGATATCCCACGGAA. Its translation: CASSRLSRYPTE. The full CDR3 sequence reads CASSRLSRYPTEAFF.

This clone was picked up many times. The sequenced fragment ends 3 residues before the CDR3 boundary, so the rest is inferred from the germline J gene. The chain joins TRBV6-1 to TRBJ1-3; D is unclear. This CDR3 spans 15 amino acids. Deletions cut 0 bases from V and 3 bases from J, with 9 bases between. Germline CDR1 MNHNS, CDR2 SASEGT. CDR3: CASSEAQGIGNTIYF. CDR3 DNA, as far as it was read: TGTGCCAGCAGTGAAGCGCAAGGCATTGGAAACACC.

This clone was observed many times. The CDR3 extends 3 residues past the end of the read, so its final part is completed from the germline J gene. V gene TRBV5-1 combines with J gene TRBJ1-1; D is ambiguous. CDR1 and CDR2 from the germline V gene are SGHRS and YFSETQ. Deletions cut 2 bases from V and 0 bases from J, with 8 bases between. The CDR3 spans 14 residues. Incomplete CDR3 DNA: TGCGCCAGCAGCTTATTCCTTATGAACACTGAA. Residues: CASSLFLMNTE. The whole CDR3 sequence reads CASSLFLMNTEAFF.

In its sample, this clone was seen many times. The read ends 3 residues early relative to the CDR3; the germline J gene fills the gap. This rearrangement joins TRBV20-1 to TRBJ1-6, with D possibly matching TRBD1 (5 bases). Germline CDR1 reads DFQATT; CDR2 reads SNEGSKA (reference sequence). The length of the CDR3 is 14 residues. With 1 base removed from V and 8 bases from J, the gap between germline ends came to 12 bases. The sequenced part of the CDR3 DNA is TGCAGTGCTAGAGTCGGGGGTGAGGATTCACCC. Protein product: CSARVGGEDSP. The whole CDR3 reads CSARVGGEDSPLHF.

This clone occurred many times. Read coverage stops 3 residues before the CDR3 terminus; the germline J gene supplies the remainder. V and J are TRBV5-1 and TRBJ2-7, with a possible D match to TRBD1 (6 bases). CDR3 length: 14 amino acids. CDR1 and CDR2 (germline): SGHRS, YFSETQ. V was clipped by 4 bases and J by 1 base, with 12 bases between them. CDR3 protein: CASSRPDSSYEQYF. CDR3 DNA (partial): TGCGCCAGCAGCCGACCGGACAGTTCCTACGAG. The full variable domain, in which reference TRBV5-1 and TRBJ2-7 provide the parts outside the CDR3, is KAGVTQTPRYLIKTRGQQVTLSCSPISGHRSVSWYQQTPGQGLQFLFEYFSETQRNKGNFPGRFSGRQFSNSRSEMNVSTLELGDSALYLCASSRPDSSYEQYFGPGTRLTVT.

This clone was detected ten times or more. The DNA ends 3 residues before the CDR3 does, and the rest of the CDR3 is filled in from the germline J gene. The chain combines TRBV7-2 with TRBJ1-1; TRBD1 matches at 7 bases. This CDR3 contains 13 residues. Trimming at V came to 3 bases and at J to 6 bases, leaving 4 bases not matched to a gene. Germline V gene data show CDR1 as SGHTA and CDR2 as FQGNSA. CDR3 sequence: CASSFNRGAEAFF. CDR3 DNA, as far as it was read: TGTGCCAGCAGCTTTAACAGGGGTGCTGAA.

This clone was observed at least ten times. The CDR3 is cut off 3 residues early in the read; its end comes from the germline J gene. V usage is TRBV30 and J usage is TRBJ1-1; D is perhaps TRBD1 (5 bases). CDR3 size: 16 residues. Germline V gene lookup returns CDR1 GTSNPN and CDR2 SVGIG (reference sequence). Trimming removed 2 bases at V and 3 bases at J, with 19 bases between. The part of the CDR3 DNA that was read is TGTGCCTGGAGTACCCGTGGGGGGGGATTATACACTGAA. Its translation is CAWSTRGGGLYTE. The full-length CDR3 reads as CAWSTRGGGLYTEAFF.

This clone showed up many times. The read gets to within 3 residues of the CDR3 end, and the germline J gene fills in the rest. V is TRBV19 and J is TRBJ2-7, with TRBD1 identical over 8 bases. The CDR3 covers 14 residues. Germline loops: CDR1 LNHDA, CDR2 SQIVND (reference sequence). V was pared by 6 bases and J by 1 base, with 5 bases of the junction left unmatched. Incomplete CDR3 DNA: TGTGCCAGTAGGACAGGGGCCGAATCCTACGAG. The encoded protein is CASRTGAESYE. The full CDR3 protein is CASRTGAESYEQYF.